These T cell receptor beta chains were read from a single sample in a study of response to subunit inactivated influenza vaccine. TCRdb fed the RT-PCR reads into MiXCR, producing one record per CDR3 protein. The sample lists around 540,000 distinct CDR3 sequences, around 11% occurring once. The sample here was PBMCs from blood, taken on the day of vaccination. These receptors originate from a man aged 45-60 years who received an inactivated influenza vaccine. CDR3s include the opening cysteine and the closing phenylalanine or tryptophan. D genes are given only for firm matches. Part of the rows lack a size; the others show once, few, many or a class for expanded clones.

len,v_gene,abundance,j_gene,d_gene,CDR3nt,CDR3aa
16,TRBV9,few,TRBJ2-1,TRBD1,TGTGCCAGCAGCGTAGGGGGGCAGGGGGCCTACAATGAGCAGTTCTTC,CASSVGGQGAYNEQFF
15,TRBV10-3,few,TRBJ2-5,NA,TGTGCCATCAGCTCCTCGACTAGTCATCCCGAGACCCAGTACTTC,CAISSSTSHPETQYF
14,TRBV20-1,few,TRBJ2-2,TRBD2,TGCAGTGCTAGTAGCGGGGGGGCGTCCGGGGAGCTGTTTTTT,CSASSGGASGELFF
17,TRBV27,many,TRBJ2-1,NA,TGTGCCAGCAGCCGCGGAGGGCCTAGCTCCTGGTTTGATGAGCAGTTCTTC,CASSRGGPSSWFDEQFF
15,TRBV6-2/TRBV6-3,NA,TRBJ1-1,NA,TGTGCCAGCAGTTACTCAATTCGGGGGAACACTGAAGCTTTCTTT,CASSYSIRGNTEAFF
13,TRBV28,NA,TRBJ2-1,TRBD2,TGTGCCAGCAGTGCGACTAGCGTTCATGAGCAGTTCTTC,CASSATSVHEQFF
15,TRBV5-1,NA,TRBJ2-7,TRBD2,TGCGCCAGCAGCTTTACTAGCGGTAGCTCCTACGAGCAGTACTTC,CASSFTSGSSYEQYF
13,TRBV4-2,few,TRBJ1-2,TRBD1,TGTGCCAGCAGCCAGGACAGGGTAAATGGCTACACCTTC,CASSQDRVNGYTF
15,TRBV19,NA,TRBJ1-2,TRBD1,TGTGCCAGTAGTATCGCCGACAGGGCCCTCTATGGCTACACCTTC,CASSIADRALYGYTF
15,TRBV10-3,many,TRBJ2-5,NA,TGTGCCATCAGTGATGGCAGAAAAACCCAAGAGACCCAGTACTTC,CAISDGRKTQETQYF
13,TRBV7-2,few,TRBJ2-1,NA,TGTGCCAGCAGCCCCGAACGGGACCAAGGCCTGTTCTTC,CASSPERDQGLFF
15,TRBV6-5,NA,TRBJ1-1,NA,TGTGCCAGCATGTTCTTTGGGCGGAGGCACACTGAAGCTTTCTTT,CASMFFGRRHTEAFF
17,TRBV12-5,few,TRBJ2-4,TRBD2,TGTGCTAGTGGTTTGGTACCAAGTAGCGGGAGGGAAAACATTCAGTACTTC,CASGLVPSSGRENIQYF
16,TRBV7-2,few,TRBJ2-1,TRBD1,TGTGCCAGCAGCTCCGGGACAGGATTCTCCTACAATGAGCAGTTCTTC,CASSSGTGFSYNEQFF
14,TRBV4-3,NA,TRBJ2-1,TRBD2,TGCGCCAGCAGCCAAGGTAGCGGGACGGATGAGCAGTTCTTC,CASSQGSGTDEQFF
16,TRBV4-2,few,TRBJ2-1,NA,TGTGCCAGCAGCCAAGATATTGCGGGATCCTACAATGAGCAGTTCTTC,CASSQDIAGSYNEQFF
15,TRBV2,few,TRBJ1-1,TRBD1,TGTGCCAGCAGTGAAGCGGGACAGGGTTACACTGAAGCTTTCTTT,CASSEAGQGYTEAFF
14,TRBV7-6,NA,TRBJ2-5,NA,TGTGCCAGCAGCTTCGGCGTGGTTCGAGAGACCCAGTACTTC,CASSFGVVRETQYF
17,TRBV13,NA,TRBJ2-1,TRBD2,TGTGCCAGCAGCTCCGCCGGGACTAGTCTCATTCTCAATGAGCAGTTCTTC,CASSSAGTSLILNEQFF
13,TRBV7-2,few,TRBJ2-4,NA,TGTGCCAGCAGCGCCGGGGGACGGTACATTCAGTACTTC,CASSAGGRYIQYF
11,TRBV18,few,TRBJ2-5,NA,TGTGCCAGCTCACCGGCAGAGACCCAGTACTTC,CASSPAETQYF
15,TRBV11-2,NA,TRBJ2-7,TRBD2,TGTGCCAGCAGCCAATGGTACGGGGAGGGGCGCGAGCAGTACTTC,CASSQWYGEGREQYF
14,TRBV7-3,few,TRBJ2-1,TRBD2,TGTGCCAGCAGCTTTGGCGGGAGAGGGAATGAGCAGTTCTTC,CASSFGGRGNEQFF
18,TRBV9,NA,TRBJ2-6,TRBD2,TGTGCCAGCAGCGAGAGACTAGCGGGTGGCTCTGGGGCCAACGTCCTGACTTTC,CASSERLAGGSGANVLTF
12,TRBV7-2,few,TRBJ2-7,NA,TGTGCCAGCAGCTTACTGGGGGCCGAGCAGTACTTC,CASSLLGAEQYF
16,TRBV18,many,TRBJ2-2,TRBD1,TGTGCCAGCTCACCTTCCGGGACAGGGAACACCGGGGAGCTGTTTTTT,CASSPSGTGNTGELFF
14,TRBV7-9,many,TRBJ2-1,TRBD1,TGTGCCAGCGGCGGACAGGAGTCCTACAATGAGCAGTTCTTC,CASGGQESYNEQFF
14,TRBV11-2,NA,TRBJ2-2,NA,TGTGCCAGCAGCTTAGATTTGGGGGTTGGGGAGCTGTTTTTT,CASSLDLGVGELFF